A selection of T cell receptor beta chains follows, all from one sample in a study of shared clonotypes between healthy human individuals. Assay used: immunoSEQ multiplex PCR; TCRdb lists only in-frame clones, some missing. Of about 530,000 clones in the sample, 60% to 80% were seen once. Sequenced: PBMCs. The source is a woman between 40 and 50 years old in good health. Some clones in this sample may be carry-over from other donors' samples. Each CDR3 is given with its conserved first and last residue. The D gene is left open where the match is weak. Clone size is shown for a subset of rows, as once, few, many or a class of expanded clone.

v_gene	j_gene	d_gene	abundance	CDR3nt	CDR3aa
TRBV7-8	TRBJ2-2	NA	few	TGTGCCAGCAGTCTAGTTCACCAGGTGTACAATACCGGGGAGCTGTTTTTT	CASSLVHQVYNTGELFF
TRBV27	TRBJ2-3	NA	NA	TGTGCCAGCAGTTCCCGGGACGCCAGCACAGATACGCAGTATTTT	CASSSRDASTDTQYF
TRBV5-1	TRBJ2-7	TRBD2	NA	TGCGCCAGCAGCCCGGGCGGGAGAGACTACGAGCAGTACTTC	CASSPGGRDYEQYF
TRBV16	TRBJ1-2	TRBD1	NA	TGTGCCAGCAGCCGATCAGGGGGCGCGGAGAGCTACACCTTC	CASSRSGGAESYTF
TRBV27	TRBJ2-3	NA	NA	TGTGCCAGCAGTTTATCGCGGGTAGATACGCAGTATTTT	CASSLSRVDTQYF
TRBV18	TRBJ2-7	NA	NA	TGTGCCAGCTCACCCACGACGGTTGGGCCCGATTACGAGCAGTACTTC	CASSPTTVGPDYEQYF
TRBV11-2	TRBJ2-1	TRBD1	many	TGTGCCAGCAGCGTGACAGGGGGGATTCGCAATGAGCAGTTCTTC	CASSVTGGIRNEQFF
TRBV13	TRBJ2-4	NA	NA	TGTGCCAGCAGCCCCCCCTTGGGAGCCAAAAACATTCAGTACTTC	CASSPPLGAKNIQYF
TRBV10-3	TRBJ1-2	TRBD1	NA	TGTGCCATCAGTGAGCAGGGGGCCCCTGGTGGCTACACCTTC	CAISEQGAPGGYTF
TRBV19	TRBJ2-4	TRBD1	once	TGTGCCAGTAGTATAGCACAGGGGGCCAAAAACATTCAGTACTTC	CASSIAQGAKNIQYF
TRBV18	TRBJ1-1	NA	NA	TGTGCCAGCTCACCACCAAATGGGGTGACTGAAGCTTTCTTT	CASSPPNGVTEAFF
TRBV19	TRBJ2-7	TRBD1	NA	TGTGCCAGTAGTATACGGGACAGTTACTACGAGCAGTACTTC	CASSIRDSYYEQYF
TRBV4-3	TRBJ1-5	TRBD1	NA	TGCGCCAGCAGCCAAGATTGGGGGACAGAGAGCAATCAGCCCCAGCATTTT	CASSQDWGTESNQPQHF
TRBV4-3	TRBJ1-1	TRBD1	NA	TGCGCCAGCAGCAGGGACAGGGCCACTGAAGCTTTCTTT	CASSRDRATEAFF
TRBV5-6	TRBJ2-7	NA	NA	TGTGCCAGCAGCTTCCGTAGACCCTACGAGCAGTACTTC	CASSFRRPYEQYF
TRBV2	TRBJ2-7	NA	NA	TGTGCCAGCAGTGAAAGGGAAGGGGGTCCCAACTTC	CASSEREGGPNF
TRBV7-2	TRBJ1-1	TRBD1	NA	TGTGCCAGCAGCCGTTCAACAGGGGCAGCTTTCTTT	CASSRSTGAAFF
TRBV7-8	TRBJ1-1	NA	NA	TGTGCCAGCAGCTCCCGGGGAGGGGGCACTGAAGCTTTCTTT	CASSSRGGGTEAFF
TRBV14	TRBJ1-1	NA	few	TGTGCCAGCAGCGACGGGGGTCGGGGAAGGAACACTGAAGCTTTCTTT	CASSDGGRGRNTEAFF
TRBV29-1	TRBJ1-2	NA	few	TGCAGCTTGTCGAGGGATGGCTATACCTTC	CSLSRDGYTF
TRBV6-4	TRBJ2-3	TRBD2	NA	TGTGCCAGCAGTTCTAGCGGGAGAACAGATACGCAGTATTTT	CASSSSGRTDTQYF